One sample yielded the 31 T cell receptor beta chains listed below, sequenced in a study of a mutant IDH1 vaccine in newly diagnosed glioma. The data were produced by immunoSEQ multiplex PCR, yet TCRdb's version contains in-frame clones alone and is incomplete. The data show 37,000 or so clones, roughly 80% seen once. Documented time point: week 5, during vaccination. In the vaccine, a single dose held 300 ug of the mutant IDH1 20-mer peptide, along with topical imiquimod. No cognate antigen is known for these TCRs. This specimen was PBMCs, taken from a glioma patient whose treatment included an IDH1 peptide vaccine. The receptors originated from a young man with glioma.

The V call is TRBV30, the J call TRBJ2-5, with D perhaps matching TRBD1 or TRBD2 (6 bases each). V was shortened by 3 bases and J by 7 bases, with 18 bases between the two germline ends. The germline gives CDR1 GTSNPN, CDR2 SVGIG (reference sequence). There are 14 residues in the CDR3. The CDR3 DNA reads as TGTGCCTGGAGGCGAAACAGGGACTTAGGGACCCAGTACTTC. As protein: CAWRRNRDLGTQYF. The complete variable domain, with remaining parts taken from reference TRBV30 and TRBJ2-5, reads SQTIHQWPATLVQPVGSPLSLECTVEGTSNPNLYWYRQAAGRGLQLLFYSVGIGQISSEVPQNLSASRPQDRQFILSSKKLLLSDSGFYLCAWRRNRDLGTQYFGPGTRLLVL.

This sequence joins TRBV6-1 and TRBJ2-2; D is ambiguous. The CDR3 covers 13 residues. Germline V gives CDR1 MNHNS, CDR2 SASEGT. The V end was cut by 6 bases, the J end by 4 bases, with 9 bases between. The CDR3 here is CASSFEITGELFF. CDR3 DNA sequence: TGTGCCAGCAGCTTTGAGATCACCGGGGAGCTGTTTTTT.

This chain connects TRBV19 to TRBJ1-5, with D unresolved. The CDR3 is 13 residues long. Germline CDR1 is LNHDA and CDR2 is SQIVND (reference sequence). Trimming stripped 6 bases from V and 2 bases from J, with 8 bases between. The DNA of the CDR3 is TGTGCCAGTAGCCAGGTACGCAATCAGCCCCAGCATTTT. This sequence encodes CASSQVRNQPQHF.

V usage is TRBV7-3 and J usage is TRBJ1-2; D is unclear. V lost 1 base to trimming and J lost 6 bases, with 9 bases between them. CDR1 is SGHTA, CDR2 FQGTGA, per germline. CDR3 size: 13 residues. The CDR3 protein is CASSLNAEDGYTF. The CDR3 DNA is TGTGCCAGCAGCTTAAATGCCGAGGATGGCTACACCTTC.

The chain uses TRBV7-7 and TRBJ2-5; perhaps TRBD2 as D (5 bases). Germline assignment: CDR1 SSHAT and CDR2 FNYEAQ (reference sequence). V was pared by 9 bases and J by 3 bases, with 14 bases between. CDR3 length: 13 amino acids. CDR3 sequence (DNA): TGTGCCAGTAGTCTAGAGGGAAAAGAGACCCAGTACTTC. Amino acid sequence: CASSLEGKETQYF.

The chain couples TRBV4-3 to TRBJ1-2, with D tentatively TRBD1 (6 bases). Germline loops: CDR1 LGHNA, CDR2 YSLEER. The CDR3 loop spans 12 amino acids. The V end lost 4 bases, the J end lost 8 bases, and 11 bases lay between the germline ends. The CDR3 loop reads CASSRGQEGYTF. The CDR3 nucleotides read TGCGCCAGCAGCCGGGGGCAGGAGGGCTACACCTTC.

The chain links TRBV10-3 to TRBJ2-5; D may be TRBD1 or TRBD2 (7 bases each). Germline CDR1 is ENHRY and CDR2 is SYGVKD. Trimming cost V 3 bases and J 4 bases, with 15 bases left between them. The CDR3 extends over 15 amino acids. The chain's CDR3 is CAISEAQGGLETQYF. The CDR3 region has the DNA TGTGCCATCAGTGAAGCTCAGGGGGGGCTAGAGACCCAGTACTTC.

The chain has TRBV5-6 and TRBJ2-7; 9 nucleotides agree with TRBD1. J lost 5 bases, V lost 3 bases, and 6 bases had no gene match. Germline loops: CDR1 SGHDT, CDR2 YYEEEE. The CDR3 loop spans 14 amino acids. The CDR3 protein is CASSWTGVLDEQYF. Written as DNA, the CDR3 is TGTGCCAGCAGCTGGACAGGGGTCTTAGACGAGCAGTACTTC.

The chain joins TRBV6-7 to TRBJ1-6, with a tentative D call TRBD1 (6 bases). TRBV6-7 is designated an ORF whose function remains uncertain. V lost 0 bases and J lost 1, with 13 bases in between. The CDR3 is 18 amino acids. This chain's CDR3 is CASSYSSGGLSYNSPLHF. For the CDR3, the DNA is TGTGCCAGCAGTTACTCTTCGGGGGGCTTGTCCTATAATTCACCCCTCCACTTT.

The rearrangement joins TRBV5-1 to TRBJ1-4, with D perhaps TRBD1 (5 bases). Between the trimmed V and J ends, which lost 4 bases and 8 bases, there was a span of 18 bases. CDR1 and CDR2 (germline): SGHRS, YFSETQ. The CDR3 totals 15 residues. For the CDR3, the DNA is TGCGCCAGCAGCCTCTTGGCGGGGGAGCTGGAAAAACTGTTTTTT. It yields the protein CASSLLAGELEKLFF.

The CDR3 DNA reads as TGTGCCAGCAGTTATTCCACAGATACGCAGTATTTT. Residues: CASSYSTDTQYF. The rearrangement joins TRBV2 to TRBJ2-3, with D unresolved. Germline values: CDR1 SNHLY, CDR2 FYNNEI. V lost 5 bases and J lost 2, with 5 bases in between. This CDR3 has 12 amino acids.

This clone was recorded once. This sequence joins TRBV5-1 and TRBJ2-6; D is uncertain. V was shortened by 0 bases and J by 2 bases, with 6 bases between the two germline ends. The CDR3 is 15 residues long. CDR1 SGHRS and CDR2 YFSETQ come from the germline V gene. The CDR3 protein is CASSLDGAGANVLTF. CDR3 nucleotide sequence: TGCGCCAGCAGCTTGGATGGGGCTGGGGCCAACGTCCTGACTTTC. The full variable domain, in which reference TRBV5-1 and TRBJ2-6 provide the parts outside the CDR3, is KAGVTQTPRYLIKTRGQQVTLSCSPISGHRSVSWYQQTPGQGLQFLFEYFSETQRNKGNFPGRFSGRQFSNSRSEMNVSTLELGDSALYLCASSLDGAGANVLTFGAGSRLTVL.

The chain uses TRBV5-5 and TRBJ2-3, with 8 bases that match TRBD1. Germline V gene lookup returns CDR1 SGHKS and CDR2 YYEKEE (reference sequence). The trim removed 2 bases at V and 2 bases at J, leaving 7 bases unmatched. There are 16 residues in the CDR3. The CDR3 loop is CASSFSGQGATDTQYF. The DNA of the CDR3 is TGTGCCAGCAGCTTCTCCGGGCAGGGGGCCACAGATACGCAGTATTTT.

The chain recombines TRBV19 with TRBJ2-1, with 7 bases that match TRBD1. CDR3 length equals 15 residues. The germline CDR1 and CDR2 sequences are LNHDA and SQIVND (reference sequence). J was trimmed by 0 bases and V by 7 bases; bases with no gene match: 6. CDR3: CASNSDRSSYNEQFF. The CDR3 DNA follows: TGTGCCAGTAATTCGGACAGGAGCTCCTACAATGAGCAGTTCTTC.

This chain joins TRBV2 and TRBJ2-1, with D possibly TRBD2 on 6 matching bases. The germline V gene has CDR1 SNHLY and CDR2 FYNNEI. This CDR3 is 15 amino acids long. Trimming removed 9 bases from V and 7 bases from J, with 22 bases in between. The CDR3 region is CARKLEGLATNEQFF. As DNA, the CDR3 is TGTGCCAGAAAACTTGAAGGGCTAGCGACTAATGAGCAGTTCTTC.

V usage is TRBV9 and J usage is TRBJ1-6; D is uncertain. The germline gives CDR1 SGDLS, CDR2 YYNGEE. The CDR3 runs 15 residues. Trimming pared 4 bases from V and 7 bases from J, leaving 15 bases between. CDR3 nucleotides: TGTGCCAGCAGCTTAGCCGACGCGATCAATTCACCCCTCCACTTT. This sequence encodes CASSLADAINSPLHF.

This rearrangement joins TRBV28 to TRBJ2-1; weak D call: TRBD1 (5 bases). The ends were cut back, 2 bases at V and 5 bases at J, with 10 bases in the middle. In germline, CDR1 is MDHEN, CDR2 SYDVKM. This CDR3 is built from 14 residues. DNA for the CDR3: TGTGCCAGCAGTTTAGTTCACAGGAACAATGAGCAGTTCTTC. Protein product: CASSLVHRNNEQFF.

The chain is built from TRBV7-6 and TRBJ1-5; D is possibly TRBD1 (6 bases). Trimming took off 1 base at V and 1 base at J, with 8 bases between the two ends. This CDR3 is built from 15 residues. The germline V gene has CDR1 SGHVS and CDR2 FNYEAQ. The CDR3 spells CASSLGGGSNQPQHF. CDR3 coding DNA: TGTGCCAGCAGCTTAGGAGGGGGAAGCAATCAGCCCCAGCATTTT.

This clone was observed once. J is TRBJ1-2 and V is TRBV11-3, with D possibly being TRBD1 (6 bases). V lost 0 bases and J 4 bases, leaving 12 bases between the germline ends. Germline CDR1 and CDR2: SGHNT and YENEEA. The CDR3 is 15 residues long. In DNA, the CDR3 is TGTGCCAGCAGCTTAGATCGGAAAGGGGGCTATGGCTACACCTTC. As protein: CASSLDRKGGYGYTF.

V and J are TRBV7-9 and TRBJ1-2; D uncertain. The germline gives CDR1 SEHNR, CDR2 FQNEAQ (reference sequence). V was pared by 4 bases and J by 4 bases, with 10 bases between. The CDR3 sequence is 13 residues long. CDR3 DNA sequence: TGTGCCAGCAGCTACAATTCCCTCTATGGCTACACCTTC. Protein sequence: CASSYNSLYGYTF.

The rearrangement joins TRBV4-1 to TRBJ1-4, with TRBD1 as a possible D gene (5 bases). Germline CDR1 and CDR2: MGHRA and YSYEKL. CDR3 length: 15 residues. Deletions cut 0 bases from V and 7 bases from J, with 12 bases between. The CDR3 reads CASSQDSGAGEKLFF. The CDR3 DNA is TGCGCCAGCAGCCAAGATTCCGGGGCCGGTGAAAAACTGTTTTTT.

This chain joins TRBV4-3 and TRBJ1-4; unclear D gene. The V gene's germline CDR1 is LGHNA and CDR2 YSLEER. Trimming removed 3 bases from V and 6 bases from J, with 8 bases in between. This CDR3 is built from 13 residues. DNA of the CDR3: TGCGCCAGCAGCCAGGGTATGGATGAAAAACTGTTTTTT. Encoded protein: CASSQGMDEKLFF.

CDR3 nucleotides: TGTGCCAGCAGCCGACAGAGCACAGATACGCAGTATTTT. This encodes CASSRQSTDTQYF. The chain employs TRBV9 and TRBJ2-3; perhaps TRBD1 as D (5 bases). V gave up 4 bases and J gave up 0 bases, with 6 bases separating them. This CDR3 has 13 residues. CDR1 and CDR2 (germline): SGDLS, YYNGEE.

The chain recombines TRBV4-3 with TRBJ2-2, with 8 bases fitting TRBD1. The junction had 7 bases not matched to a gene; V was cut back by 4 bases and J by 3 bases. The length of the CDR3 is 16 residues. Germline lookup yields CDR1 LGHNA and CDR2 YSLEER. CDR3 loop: CASSRLDREDTGELFF. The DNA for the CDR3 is TGCGCCAGCAGCCGCCTGGACAGGGAGGACACCGGGGAGCTGTTTTTT.

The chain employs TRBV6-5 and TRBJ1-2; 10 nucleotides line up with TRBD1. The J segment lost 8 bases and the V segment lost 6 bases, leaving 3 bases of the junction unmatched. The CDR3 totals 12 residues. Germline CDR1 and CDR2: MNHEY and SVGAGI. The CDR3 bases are TGTGCCAGCAGGCGGACAGGGGGAGGCTACACCTTC. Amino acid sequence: CASRRTGGGYTF.

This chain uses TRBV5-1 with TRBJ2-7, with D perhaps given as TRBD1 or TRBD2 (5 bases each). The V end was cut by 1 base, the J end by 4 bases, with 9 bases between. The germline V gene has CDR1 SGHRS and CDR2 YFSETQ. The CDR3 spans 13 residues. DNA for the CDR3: TGCGCCAGCAGCTTGAACGAGGGGTACGAGCAGTACTTC. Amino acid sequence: CASSLNEGYEQYF.

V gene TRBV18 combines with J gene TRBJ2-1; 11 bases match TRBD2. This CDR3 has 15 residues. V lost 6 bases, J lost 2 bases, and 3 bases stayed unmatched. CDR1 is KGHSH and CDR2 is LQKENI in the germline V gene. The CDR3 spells CASSASGGTYNEQFF. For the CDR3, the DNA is TGTGCCAGCTCGGCTAGCGGGGGGACCTACAATGAGCAGTTCTTC.

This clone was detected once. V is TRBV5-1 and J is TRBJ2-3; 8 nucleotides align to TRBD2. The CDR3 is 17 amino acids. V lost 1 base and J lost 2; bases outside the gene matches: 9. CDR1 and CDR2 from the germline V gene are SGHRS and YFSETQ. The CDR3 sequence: CASSLSTGTRVTDTQYF. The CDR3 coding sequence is TGCGCCAGCAGCTTGTCAACCGGGACTAGAGTCACAGATACGCAGTATTTT.

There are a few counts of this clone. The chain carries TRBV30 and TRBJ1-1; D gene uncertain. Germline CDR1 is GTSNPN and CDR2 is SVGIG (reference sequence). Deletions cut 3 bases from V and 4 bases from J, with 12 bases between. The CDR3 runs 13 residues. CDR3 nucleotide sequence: TGTGCCTGGAGACCTACTTTGGGCACTGAAGCTTTCTTT. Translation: CAWRPTLGTEAFF.

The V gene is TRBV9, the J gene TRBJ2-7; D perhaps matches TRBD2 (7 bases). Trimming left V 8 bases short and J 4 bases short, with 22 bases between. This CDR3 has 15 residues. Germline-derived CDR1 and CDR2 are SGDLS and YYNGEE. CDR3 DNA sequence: TGTGCCAGTTCCCGCGGGGGCCAAGAACGATACGAGCAGTACTTC. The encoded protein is CASSRGGQERYEQYF.

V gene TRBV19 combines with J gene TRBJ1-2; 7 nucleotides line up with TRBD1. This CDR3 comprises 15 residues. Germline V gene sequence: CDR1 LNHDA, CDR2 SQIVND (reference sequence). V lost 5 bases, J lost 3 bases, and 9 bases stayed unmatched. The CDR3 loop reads CASSVNSQGYYGYTF. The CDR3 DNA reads TGTGCCAGTAGTGTAAATTCACAGGGGTACTATGGCTACACCTTC.